A single sample is the source of the 11 T cell receptor beta chains below, sequenced in a study of blood T cell repertoires in COVID-19 (dated by TCRdb to 2020 to 2021). Preparation of the library involved the immunoSEQ multiplex PCR assay. Entries here come from immuneACCESS through TCRdb and include only in-frame sequences with V and J called. Some clones fail to appear in such tables; in the studies checked, an unresolved V gene covers under half of the shortfall, and the cause of the remainder is unknown. A total of under 350,000 clones appear in this sample, about 86% of them only once. Jointly, the top ten make up roughly 4.2% of the sample. The sequencing sample was made of PBMCs or T cells enriched from blood (not recorded which). These receptor sequences come from a woman aged 35 to 49 with acute COVID-19.

The chain is built from TRBV19 and TRBJ2-1; D gene uncertain. The V end lost 4 bases, the J end lost 5 bases, and 12 bases lay between the germline ends. CDR1 and CDR2 from the germline V gene are LNHDA and SQIVND (reference sequence). The CDR3 loop spans 14 amino acids. The chain's CDR3 is CASSTVGAHNEQFF. In DNA form, the CDR3 reads TGTGCCAGTAGTACCGTGGGCGCGCACAATGAGCAGTTCTTC.

In this sample, this clone turned up a few times. CDR3 sequence: CASSPPTGVNQPQHF. CDR3 nucleotide sequence: TGTGCCAGCAGCCCCCCGACAGGGGTCAATCAGCCCCAGCATTTT. The J gene is TRBJ1-5, the V gene TRBV5-8; 8 nucleotides line up with TRBD1. CDR1 and CDR2 from the germline V gene are SGHTS and YDEGEE. This CDR3 region has 15 residues. V was clipped by 4 bases and J by 3 bases; unmatched bases: 6.

The V and J genes are TRBV7-2 and TRBJ2-7; 9 positions agree with TRBD1. The germline V gene encodes CDR1 SGHTA and CDR2 FQGNSA. V shed 1 base, J shed 6 bases, and the junction held 10 bases outside the gene matches. The CDR3 is 16 residues long. Here the CDR3 DNA reads TGTGCCAGCAGCTTAGTATCGAACAGGGGGCTCGGCGAGCAGTACTTC. Amino acid sequence: CASSLVSNRGLGEQYF. Complete variable domain (other parts from reference TRBV7-2 and TRBJ2-7): GAGVSQSPSNKVTEKGKDVELRCDPISGHTALYWYRQSLGQGLEFLIYFQGNSAPDKSGLPSDRFSAERTGGSVSTLTIQRTQQEDSAVYLCASSLVSNRGLGEQYFGPGTRLTVT.

The rearrangement uses TRBV28 and TRBJ2-7; 9 positions match TRBD1. Germline loops: CDR1 MDHEN, CDR2 SYDVKM. With V trimmed by 3 bases and J by 3 bases, 0 bases remained unmatched. CDR3 length equals 13 residues. The DNA for the CDR3 is TGTGCCAGCAGTTTGGGACAGGGCTACGAGCAGTACTTC. Translated, it gives CASSLGQGYEQYF. Drawing the rest from reference TRBV28 and TRBJ2-7, the complete variable domain is DVKVTQSSRYLVKRTGEKVFLECVQDMDHENMFWYRQDPGLGLRLIYFSYDVKMKEKGDIPEGYSVSREKKERFSLILESASTNQTSMYLCASSLGQGYEQYFGPGTRLTVT.

This clone was counted once. This rearrangement joins TRBV10-2 to TRBJ1-2; 7 bases line up with TRBD1. Germline-derived CDR1 and CDR2 are WSHSY and SAAADI. Trimming cost V 0 bases and J 6 bases; bases outside gene matches: 10. The CDR3 spans 16 residues. The CDR3 sequence: CASSESRTVTGDGYTF. The CDR3 DNA reads TGCGCCAGCAGTGAGTCTCGGACAGTCACAGGGGATGGCTACACCTTC.

This clone was counted only a few times. CDR3 in DNA: TGTGCCAGCCAATCGGGACTAGCGGAGCAGTACTTC. Protein sequence: CASQSGLAEQYF. The chain has TRBV28 and TRBJ2-7; TRBD2 aligns across 10 bases. CDR3 size: 12 residues. The J segment lost 7 bases and the V segment lost 8 bases, leaving 5 bases of the junction unmatched. Germline loops: CDR1 MDHEN, CDR2 SYDVKM.

This clone was counted between two and nine times. V is TRBV10-3 and J is TRBJ1-1; D may be TRBD1 (6 bases). The CDR3 runs 14 residues. Germline values: CDR1 ENHRY, CDR2 SYGVKD. Trimming shortened V by 0 bases and J by 5 bases, and 10 bases separated the two germline ends. DNA of the CDR3: TGTGCCATCAGTGAGTCACAGGGTGGGACTGAAGCTTTCTTT. This translates into CAISESQGGTEAFF.

The chain employs TRBV7-6 and TRBJ2-1; 7 bases fit TRBD1. The germline gives CDR1 SGHVS, CDR2 FNYEAQ. This CDR3 has 14 amino acids. After removal of 8 bases from V and 4 bases from J, the junction contained 8 bases not matched to a gene. CDR3 DNA sequence: TGTGCCAGCTCTCAAAGACAGGGTTACAATGAGCAGTTCTTC. Encoded protein: CASSQRQGYNEQFF.

The V gene is TRBV15, the J gene TRBJ1-3; D may be TRBD1 (6 bases). Germline values: CDR1 LNHNV, CDR2 YYDKDF (reference sequence). Trimming cost V 1 base and J 0 bases, with 10 bases left between them. This CDR3 contains 16 residues. Here the CDR3 DNA reads TGTGCCACCAGCAGAGCAGGGGTGAGCTCTGGAAACACCATATATTTT. Translated: CATSRAGVSSGNTIYF.

This chain connects TRBV28 to TRBJ2-2, with 14 positions matching TRBD2. The CDR3 sequence is 17 residues long. The ends lost 8 bases at V and 4 bases at J; junction bases unmatched: 9. CDR1 is MDHEN and CDR2 is SYDVKM in the germline V gene. DNA of the CDR3: TGTGCCAGCGCCGGGACTAGCGGGAGACGTCGCACCGGGGAGCTGTTTTTT. Protein: CASAGTSGRRRTGELFF.

V usage is TRBV9 and J usage is TRBJ2-2; tentative D call: TRBD2 (6 bases). This CDR3 region has 15 residues. The ends were cut back, 0 bases at V and 6 bases at J, with 12 bases in the middle. Germline V gene sequence: CDR1 SGDLS, CDR2 YYNGEE. CDR3 residues: CASSVGGGVPGELFF. DNA of the CDR3: TGTGCCAGCAGCGTAGGTGGAGGGGTACCCGGGGAGCTGTTTTTT.